The following is a TCR beta chain sequence with its context. Germline CDR1 SEHNR, CDR2 FQNEAQ (reference sequence). V was shortened by 5 bases and J by 8 bases, with 15 bases between the two germline ends. CDR3 length: 14 amino acids. TCRdb's copy holds only in-frame clones and misses some; the assay was immunoSEQ multiplex PCR. The sample yields some 100,000 clones, more than 85% seen once. These data originate in a study of control samples from healthy donors and cancer patients. The J gene is TRBJ1-4, the V gene TRBV7-9; D possibly corresponds to TRBD1 (6 bases). The clonotype originates from a woman aged 45-65 years in good health. The sequencing sample was made of blood. This chain's CDR3 is CASSAGGSREKLFF. The CDR3 nucleotides are TGTGCCAGCAGCGCGGGGGGCTCGCGGGAAAAACTGTTTTTT.